A selection of T cell receptor beta chains follows, all from one sample in a study of cytomegalovirus exposure and HLA in healthy donors. TCRdb keeps only in-frame clones here, not all; method: immunoSEQ multiplex PCR. This sample has more than 90,000 clones, with about 80% found just once. The specimen sequenced was PBMCs. Receptors were obtained from a man aged 40-49 years in good health and CMV-seropositive. Each CDR3 is given with its conserved first and last residue. Fields, in order: J gene, clone size, D gene, V gene, CDR3 DNA, CDR3 protein. A D gene is named only where the DNA matches it firmly. Rows give clone size only sometimes, using once, few, many, or a class for an expanded clone.

J gene: TRBJ1-6; clone size: .; D gene: .; V gene: TRBV18; CDR3 DNA: TGTGCCAGCTCACCTGGCAGGGGCAATTCACCCCTCCACTTT; CDR3 protein: CASSPGRGNSPLHF
J gene: TRBJ2-3; clone size: .; D gene: TRBD2; V gene: TRBV12-5; CDR3 DNA: TGTGCTAGTGGTTTGGCCGGGGGGACGTCGCAGTATTTT; CDR3 protein: CASGLAGGTSQYF
J gene: TRBJ1-6; clone size: .; D gene: .; V gene: TRBV19; CDR3 DNA: TGTGCCAGTCCGAGGGTTTATTCACCCCTCCACTTT; CDR3 protein: CASPRVYSPLHF
J gene: TRBJ1-4; clone size: .; D gene: TRBD1; V gene: TRBV6-5; CDR3 DNA: TGTGCCAGCAGTTACGTGACAGGGGAAGGAAAACTGTTTTTT; CDR3 protein: CASSYVTGEGKLFF
J gene: TRBJ2-5; clone size: .; D gene: .; V gene: TRBV7-2; CDR3 DNA: TGTGCCAGCAGCTTCAACCAAGAGACCCAGTACTTC; CDR3 protein: CASSFNQETQYF
J gene: TRBJ2-3; clone size: .; D gene: .; V gene: TRBV6-5; CDR3 DNA: TGTGCCAGCAGTTCCGGACAACTGAGCACAGATACGCAGTATTTT; CDR3 protein: CASSSGQLSTDTQYF
J gene: TRBJ1-2; clone size: .; D gene: TRBD1; V gene: TRBV14; CDR3 DNA: TGTGCCAGCAGCCTATATGGGACAGGGCCTGGCTACACCTTC; CDR3 protein: CASSLYGTGPGYTF
J gene: TRBJ1-2; clone size: .; D gene: .; V gene: TRBV11-2; CDR3 DNA: TGTGCCAGCAGCTTAGCGGGCTATGGCTACACCTTC; CDR3 protein: CASSLAGYGYTF
J gene: TRBJ1-5; clone size: .; D gene: TRBD1; V gene: TRBV5-1; CDR3 DNA: TGCGCCAGCAGTGAGGGGACAGTTACAAATCAGCCCCAGCATTTT; CDR3 protein: CASSEGTVTNQPQHF
J gene: TRBJ2-3; clone size: .; D gene: TRBD2; V gene: TRBV9; CDR3 DNA: TGTGCCAGCAGCGCCGCTACGCGGGGGGGCCGACGGACAGATACGCAGTATTTT; CDR3 protein: CASSAATRGGRRTDTQYF
J gene: TRBJ1-1; clone size: once; D gene: .; V gene: TRBV6-4; CDR3 DNA: TGTGCCAGCAGTGACTCGATGGAGTTGAACACTGAAGCTTTCTTT; CDR3 protein: CASSDSMELNTEAFF
J gene: TRBJ2-7; clone size: .; D gene: .; V gene: TRBV2; CDR3 DNA: TGTGCCAGCGGAGCACGACAGGTCTCCTACGAGCAGTACTTC; CDR3 protein: CASGARQVSYEQYF
J gene: TRBJ1-2; clone size: .; D gene: .; V gene: TRBV5-6; CDR3 DNA: TGTGCCAGCAGCTTGGGACAGACCTTAGCTAACTATGGCTACACCTTC; CDR3 protein: CASSLGQTLANYGYTF
J gene: TRBJ1-5; clone size: few; D gene: TRBD1; V gene: TRBV6-5; CDR3 DNA: TGTGCCAGCAGAAAACAGGGGGGGAGCAATCAGCCCCAGCATTTT; CDR3 protein: CASRKQGGSNQPQHF
J gene: TRBJ2-5; clone size: once; D gene: .; V gene: TRBV6-5; CDR3 DNA: TGTGCCAGCAGCCCCGGGCGGGACCAGTACTTC; CDR3 protein: CASSPGRDQYF
J gene: TRBJ1-1; clone size: few; D gene: .; V gene: TRBV6-1; CDR3 DNA: TGTGCCAGCAGTTATCAGGGGAACACTGAAGCTTTCTTT; CDR3 protein: CASSYQGNTEAFF